These 15 T cell receptor beta chains were sequenced from one sample in a study of T cell repertoires in cytomegalovirus infection. TCRdb re-called the reads through MiXCR, storing one row per CDR3 protein. This table has fewer than 85,000 distinct CDR3 sequences, more than 3% appearing once. Specimen: PBMCs. The receptors shown here come from a human donor in good health (CMV status not recorded). Some clones in this sample may be carry-over from other donors' samples.

The table lists this clonotype with many counts. The chain joins TRBV7-2 to TRBJ1-2; the D is unclear. The CDR3 is 13 amino acids. Germline values: CDR1 SGHTA, CDR2 FQGNSA. The V end lost 1 base, the J end lost 2 bases, and 5 bases lay between the germline ends. CDR3 residues: CASSLEGNYGYTF. DNA of the CDR3: TGTGCCAGCAGCTTAGAAGGGAACTATGGCTACACCTTC.

There are many counts of this clonotype. The V gene is TRBV7-8, the J gene TRBJ2-5; D is perhaps TRBD1 (6 bases). This CDR3 spans 15 amino acids. Between the trimmed V and J ends, which lost 1 base and 0 bases, there was a span of 9 bases. Germline CDR1 and CDR2: SGHVS and FQNEAQ. Here the CDR3 DNA reads TGTGCCAGCAGCTTAGTAAGGGGGTACCAAGAGACCCAGTACTTC. Residues: CASSLVRGYQETQYF.

Many counts were recorded for this clonotype. The CDR3: CASSQRRDSDAFF. The CDR3 DNA sequence: TGTGCCAGCAGCCAGAGAAGGGACAGCGATGCTTTCTTT. This chain uses TRBV14 with TRBJ1-1; 7 positions agree with TRBD1. V trimming: 3 bases; J trimming: 11 bases; junction bases outside the gene matches: 9. The V gene's germline CDR1 is SGHDN and CDR2 FVKESK. This CDR3 has 13 amino acids.

The sample holds many counts of this clonotype. The chain is built from TRBV7-8 and TRBJ2-5, with D hard to call. CDR3 length: 15 amino acids. The V end was cut by 1 base, the J end by 5 bases, with 14 bases between. CDR1 is SGHVS and CDR2 is FQNEAQ in the germline V gene. CDR3 sequence (DNA): TGTGCCAGCAGCTTAGAGGTCCGTAGGTTTGAGACCCAGTACTTC. Encoded protein: CASSLEVRRFETQYF.

This clonotype has more than one count but fewer than ten. J is TRBJ2-7 and V is TRBV7-2, with unresolved D. The germline V gene has CDR1 SGHTA and CDR2 FQGNSA. V was cut by 2 bases and J by 5 bases, with 19 bases left in between. CDR3 size: 16 residues. CDR3 in amino acids: CASSLFARLGSDEQYF. CDR3 nucleotides: TGTGCCAGCAGCTTATTTGCCAGGTTGGGTTCTGACGAGCAGTACTTC.

At least ten counts were recorded for this clonotype. The V call is TRBV7-2, the J call TRBJ2-1; D not resolved. CDR1 and CDR2 from the germline V gene are SGHTA and FQGNSA. This CDR3 has 13 amino acids. V dropped 0 bases and J dropped 10 bases, with 10 bases sitting between them. CDR3 sequence reads: CASSLAFGWEQFF. DNA of the CDR3: TGTGCCAGCAGCTTAGCATTCGGGTGGGAGCAGTTCTTC.

In its sample, this clonotype was seen many times. The rearrangement uses TRBV7-9 and TRBJ1-2; D is unresolved. Trimming took off 4 bases at V and 3 bases at J, with 9 bases between the two ends. CDR3 length equals 13 residues. The germline V gene has CDR1 SEHNR and CDR2 FQNEAQ (reference sequence). CDR3 nucleotide sequence: TGTGCCAGCAGCTCATCAGGAGACTATGGCTACACCTTC. Residues: CASSSSGDYGYTF.

This clonotype was counted many times. The CDR3 loop reads CASSSFGSGGTKETQYF. DNA of the CDR3: TGTGCCAGCAGCTCCTTTGGTAGCGGGGGGACCAAAGAGACCCAGTACTTC. The chain couples TRBV7-8 to TRBJ2-5; 10 nucleotides match TRBD2. Germline assignment: CDR1 SGHVS and CDR2 FQNEAQ. V lost 4 bases, J lost 3 bases, and 11 bases stayed unmatched. The CDR3 runs 17 residues.

This clonotype was counted many times. The chain joins TRBV20-1 to TRBJ1-5; no definite D call. The germline V gene has CDR1 DFQATT and CDR2 SNEGSKA (reference sequence). The CDR3 has 12 amino acids. V was clipped by 7 bases and J by 3 bases, with 10 bases between them. The DNA of the CDR3 is TGCAGTGTGGGTCAGCACAATCAGCCCCAGCATTTT. It yields the protein CSVGQHNQPQHF.

This clonotype was seen at least ten times. The gene calls are TRBV7-8 and TRBJ1-2; weak D call: TRBD1 (5 bases). The CDR3 sequence is 16 residues long. Germline V CDR1 and CDR2: SGHVS, FQNEAQ. V dropped 6 bases and J dropped 6 bases, with 23 bases sitting between them. CDR3 region: CASRELFPRVENGYTF. The CDR3 nucleotides are TGTGCCAGCAGAGAGCTTTTCCCCAGGGTTGAGAATGGCTACACCTTC.

The rearrangement joins TRBV11-2 to TRBJ1-2; D ambiguous. The CDR3 extends over 14 amino acids. V lost 0 bases to trimming and J lost 3 bases, with 8 bases between them. Germline V CDR1 and CDR2: SGHAT, FQNNGV. The CDR3 sequence is CASSLDSLDYGYTF. As DNA, the CDR3 is TGTGCCAGCAGCTTAGATAGCCTCGACTATGGCTACACCTTC.

The table lists this clonotype with many counts. The chain carries TRBV12-3 or TRBV12-4 and TRBJ1-6, with 7 bases that match TRBD1. The trim removed 3 bases at V and 7 bases at J, leaving 3 bases unmatched. The CDR3 loop spans 14 amino acids. This chain's CDR3 is CASSFNRGNSPLHF. CDR3 bases: TGTGCCAGCAGTTTCAACAGGGGAAATTCACCCCTCCACTTT.

As regards this clonotype: This may come from a read error, since a much larger clone is one base off. The gene calls are TRBV19 and TRBJ2-1; TRBD1 matches at 8 bases. Germline CDR1 is LNHDA and CDR2 is SQIVND (reference sequence). This CDR3 has 16 amino acids. The CDR3 DNA follows: TGTGCCAGTAGTCGTCAGACAGGGGCGTCCTACAATGAGCGGTTCTTC. It encodes CASSRQTGASYNERFF.

This clonotype was found many times. This chain connects TRBV19 to TRBJ2-7; D is uncertain. CDR3 length: 13 residues. Trimming stripped 7 bases from V and 2 bases from J, with 12 bases between. Germline CDR1 LNHDA, CDR2 SQIVND (reference sequence). The CDR3 spells CASKITGTYEQYF. In DNA, the CDR3 is TGTGCCAGTAAGATAACTGGCACCTACGAGCAGTACTTC.

This clonotype was observed many times. This chain links TRBV7-2 with TRBJ2-5; D is possibly TRBD2 (6 bases). The CDR3 runs 15 residues. V gave up 6 bases and J gave up 2 bases, with 16 bases separating them. Germline V gives CDR1 SGHTA, CDR2 FQGNSA. This chain's CDR3 is CASRVGPGVQETQYF. CDR3 sequence (DNA): TGTGCCAGCAGGGTAGGGCCGGGGGTTCAAGAGACCCAGTACTTC.